This T cell receptor beta chain was retrieved from a study of blood T cell repertoires in COVID-19. Profiling relied on immunoSEQ multiplex PCR, and the TCRdb table lists in-frame clones only, not all of them. The sample contains about 250,000 clones, about 82% of which appear only once. CDR1 SGHRS and CDR2 YFSETQ come from the germline V gene. The CDR3 sequence is 16 residues long. Trimming pared 1 base from V and 0 bases from J, leaving 10 bases between. This clone has just one count. The receptor was derived from a woman aged 80 or older with COVID-19, enrolled during active disease. The sample taken for sequencing was peripheral blood. The chain links TRBV5-1 to TRBJ1-4, with unresolved D. This CDR3 is CASSLTVDATNEKLFF. The CDR3 DNA reads TGCGCCAGCAGCTTGACAGTAGATGCAACTAATGAAAAACTGTTTTTT.